This entry lists 9 T cell receptor beta chains sequenced from one sample in a study of memory CD4+ T cells and cytomegalovirus serostatus. Single viable CD3+CD4+CD8-CD45RO+ cells were sorted as the memory CD4+ T cells. The table came from immunoSEQ multiplex PCR; TCRdb's copy has only in-frame clones and leaves some out. The sample carries approximately 60,000 clones, about 70% recorded once. Sample: memory CD4+ T cells from blood. All receptors come from an adult in good health and CMV-seropositive.

This chain joins TRBV14 and TRBJ2-6; D is ambiguous. Germline CDR1 is SGHDN and CDR2 is FVKESK. This CDR3 spans 13 amino acids. V was trimmed by 6 bases and J by 4 bases, leaving 7 bases between them. The CDR3, as DNA: TGTGCCAGCAGACCCCCGGGGGCCAACGTCCTGACTTTC. It encodes CASRPPGANVLTF.

This sequence joins TRBV7-8 and TRBJ2-5, with D possibly matching TRBD2 (6 bases). CDR1 and CDR2 (germline): SGHVS, FQNEAQ. The CDR3 contains 13 residues. Trimming removed 5 bases at V and 5 bases at J, with 12 bases between. In nucleotides, the CDR3 is TGTGCCAGCAGCAGGGACTTACGCGAGACCCAGTACTTC. It is translated as CASSRDLRETQYF.

This clone has just one count. The rearrangement links TRBV11-1 to TRBJ2-4; weak D call: TRBD1 (6 bases). V was cut by 3 bases and J by 6 bases, with 9 bases left in between. CDR3 length: 13 residues. Germline-derived CDR1 and CDR2 are SGHAT and FQDESV (reference sequence). The CDR3 sequence: CASSFTGRNIQYF. In DNA form, the CDR3 reads TGTGCCAGCAGCTTCACAGGGCGAAACATTCAGTACTTC. Based on the CDR3 plus reference TRBV11-1 and TRBJ2-4, the full variable domain is EAEVAQSPRYKITEKSQAVAFWCDPISGHATLYWYRQILGQGPELLVQFQDESVVDDSQLPKDRFSAERLKGVDSTLKIQPAELGDSAMYLCASSFTGRNIQYFGAGTRLSVL.

The chain joins TRBV10-3 to TRBJ2-7, with 11 nucleotides matching TRBD1. The CDR3 has 17 amino acids. In germline, CDR1 is ENHRY, CDR2 SYGVKD. V was pared by 2 bases and J by 2 bases, with 8 bases of the junction left unmatched. The CDR3 region has the DNA TGTGCCATCAGTGAGAAACCACCGGGACAGGGGGCCTACGAGCAGTACTTC. As protein: CAISEKPPGQGAYEQYF.

The chain couples TRBV6-6 to TRBJ1-1; 9 nucleotides match TRBD1. This CDR3 region has 16 residues. The V gene end was trimmed by 7 bases and the J gene end by 5 bases; junction bases not matched to a gene: 14. Looked up from germline, CDR1 is MNHNY and CDR2 is SVGAGI (reference sequence). CDR3 sequence (DNA): TGTGCCAGCAATCCGGGACAGGGACTATCTGGGACTGAAGCTTTCTTT. Protein sequence: CASNPGQGLSGTEAFF.

The chain couples TRBV6-1 to TRBJ2-2; 8 bases align to TRBD2. Trimming took 8 bases from V and 1 from J; bases not matched to a gene: 3. The CDR3 contains 14 residues. Germline V gene lookup returns CDR1 MNHNS and CDR2 SASEGT. CDR3 residues: CASELAVNTGELFF. DNA for the CDR3: TGTGCCAGCGAACTAGCGGTGAACACCGGGGAGCTGTTTTTT.

V and J are TRBV19 and TRBJ2-4; no firm D call. Trimming pared 8 bases from V and 5 bases from J, leaving 13 bases between. Germline V lookup: CDR1 LNHDA, CDR2 SQIVND (reference sequence). The CDR3 spans 13 residues. CDR3 sequence reads: CASRLGGENIQYF. In DNA, the CDR3 is TGTGCCAGTCGCCTCGGTGGGGAAAACATTCAGTACTTC.

The chain recombines TRBV5-6 with TRBJ1-2, with 9 nucleotides matching TRBD1. CDR3 length equals 15 residues. CDR1 is SGHDT and CDR2 is YYEEEE in the germline V gene. The trim removed 3 bases at V and 7 bases at J, leaving 10 bases unmatched. CDR3 sequence (DNA): TGTGCCAGCAGCTCAGAGGACAGGGGAGCAGCTGGCTACACCTTC. The encoded protein is CASSSEDRGAAGYTF.

This clone was found a few times. The chain links TRBV9 to TRBJ2-2, with a possible D match to TRBD2 (5 bases). The CDR3 is 15 amino acids. Germline V CDR1 and CDR2: SGDLS, YYNGEE. V was clipped by 4 bases and J by 3 bases, with 13 bases between them. DNA of the CDR3: TGTGCCAGCAGCATTACCCAGGAGGACACCGGGGAGCTGTTTTTT. Its protein product is CASSITQEDTGELFF.